The 10 T cell receptor beta chains presented below share a single source sample, sequenced in a study of vaccination and CD4 T cells after COVID-19 (dated by TCRdb to 2021 to 2024). The library relied on PCR. TCRdb records Illumina iSeq 100 as the sequencer. At the Johns Hopkins FTIC core, DNA from the cultured CD4+ T cells underwent TCR sequencing with the Oncomine TCR Beta short-read assay. TCRdb itself trimmed the public reads at Q25 with fastp, ran MiXCR and retained productive beta chains. Merged by CDR3 protein, the rows form single entries marked with the most common genes and DNA. Counted in this sample were tens of thousands of distinct CDR3 sequences; under 40% of them appeared once. The top ten clones comprise 8.6% of the sample. The intended sense of this specimen's time point label: late sampling 161 to 241 days after vaccination in a few convalescent patients. Reading the label with the study, this specimen's treatment or condition is: roughly 11-day PBMC culture with coronavirus spike peptide pools or control peptides (ViraFEST assay).

Their antigen targets remain unknown. The sample consisted of CD4+ T cells from blood, cultured in vitro, taken about 7 months after SARS-CoV-2 vaccination. The receptors come from a human donor who had recovered from COVID-19.

Only a few counts were recorded for this clonotype. The chain uses TRBV20-1 and TRBJ1-5; D is undetermined. Trimming left V 0 bases short and J 5 bases short, with 8 bases between. Germline assignment: CDR1 DFQATT and CDR2 SNEGSKA (reference sequence). The CDR3 is 13 amino acids. The CDR3 loop reads CSARDWQDQPQHF. For the CDR3, the DNA is TGCAGTGCTAGAGATTGGCAGGATCAGCCCCAGCATTTT.

The chain has TRBV7-2 and TRBJ2-5; D not resolved. Trimming removed 5 bases at V and 4 bases at J, with 14 bases between. This CDR3 is 14 amino acids long. Germline CDR1 SGHTA, CDR2 FQGNSA. The CDR3 DNA follows: TGTGCCAGCAGCCCCTCCGCGGTTAGAGAGACCCAGTACTTC. Encoded protein: CASSPSAVRETQYF.

The chain joins TRBV20-1 to TRBJ2-5; TRBD2 aligns across 14 bases. The CDR3 is made up of 17 amino acids. In germline, CDR1 is DFQATT, CDR2 SNEGSKA (reference sequence). With 3 bases clipped from V and 4 bases from J, the junction kept 10 bases outside the gene matches. CDR3 protein: CSARKGPGLAGAETQYF. DNA of the CDR3: TGCAGTGCTAGGAAGGGACCGGGACTAGCGGGAGCAGAGACCCAGTACTTC.

The chain joins TRBV24-1 to TRBJ2-7; D may be TRBD2 (5 bases). The CDR3 has 14 residues. CDR1 KGHDR and CDR2 SFDVKD come from the germline V gene. The germline V and J ends were trimmed by 4 bases and 1 base, with 10 bases remaining between them. CDR3 sequence reads: CATSEGTGSYEQYF. CDR3 coding DNA: TGTGCCACCAGTGAGGGTACGGGGTCCTACGAGCAGTACTTC.

V and J are TRBV28 and TRBJ1-1, with a tentative D call TRBD1 (6 bases). CDR3 length: 13 residues. Germline lookup yields CDR1 MDHEN and CDR2 SYDVKM. The V end lost 4 bases, the J end lost 3 bases, and 9 bases lay between the germline ends. CDR3 DNA sequence: TGTGCCAGCAGTTCCCGACAGGACACTGAAGCTTTCTTT. Residues: CASSSRQDTEAFF.

This clonotype occurred a few times. The rearrangement uses TRBV27 and TRBJ2-7; D might be TRBD1 (6 bases). V shed 5 bases and J shed 4 bases, with 12 bases lying between them. The CDR3 has 13 residues. Germline lookup yields CDR1 MNHEY and CDR2 SMNVEV (reference sequence). The CDR3 sequence: CASSTWGPYEQYF. The CDR3 nucleotides are TGTGCCAGCAGTACCTGGGGGCCTTACGAGCAGTACTTC.

This chain connects TRBV7-8 to TRBJ2-7, with TRBD2 identical over 9 bases. Germline V gene sequence: CDR1 SGHVS, CDR2 FQNEAQ. The CDR3 has 18 residues. V was pared by 5 bases and J by 6 bases, with 20 bases of the junction left unmatched. The CDR3 bases are TGTGCCAGCAGCCCCAGCGGGGGGATCGGACTGAGTCGGATCGAGCAGTACTTC. Encoded protein: CASSPSGGIGLSRIEQYF. The entire variable domain, with the rest obtained from reference TRBV7-8 and TRBJ2-7, is as follows: GAGVSQSPRYKVAKRGQDVALRCDPISGHVSLFWYQQALGQGPEFLTYFQNEAQLDKSGLPSDRFFAERPEGSVSTLKIQRTQQEDSAVYLCASSPSGGIGLSRIEQYFGPGTRLTVT.

This rearrangement joins TRBV28 to TRBJ2-1; D is undetermined. CDR1 and CDR2 from the germline V gene are MDHEN and SYDVKM. The CDR3 consists of 15 residues. The ends were cut back, 3 bases at V and 0 bases at J, with 9 bases in the middle. The CDR3 loop is CASSFQGISYNEQFF. The CDR3 DNA follows: TGTGCCAGCAGTTTTCAAGGGATCTCCTACAATGAGCAGTTCTTC.

The chain links TRBV4-2 to TRBJ2-1; D remains ambiguous. V was trimmed by 0 bases and J by 0 bases, leaving 6 bases between them. Looked up from germline, CDR1 is LGHNA and CDR2 is YNFKEQ. CDR3 size: 15 residues. This CDR3 reads CASSQEHGSYNEQFF. The CDR3 DNA follows: TGTGCCAGCAGCCAAGAACACGGCTCCTACAATGAGCAGTTCTTC.

As regards this clonotype: The junction differs from germline at one of its ends, possibly a read error. V usage is TRBV15 and J usage is TRBJ1-2; tentatively, D is TRBD1 (5 bases). The V gene's germline CDR1 is LNHNV and CDR2 YYDKDF (reference sequence). There are 14 residues in the CDR3. The CDR3 nucleotides are TGTACCACCAGCAGAGGGTTGGGGGACTATGGCTACACCTTC. It translates to CTTSRGLGDYGYTF.